This entry lists 30 T cell receptor beta chains sequenced from one sample in a study of post-analysis software for immune sequencing data. Study-level results: Controls had lower frequencies than patients of five TRBV segments, which included TRBV5-6, TRBV5-1 and TRBV20-1.

These TCRs' antigens remain unknown. Each TCR beta cDNA library carried unique molecular identifiers. One entry per CDR3 protein results from TCRdb running MiXCR on the PCR reads. This sample carries roughly 570,000 distinct CDR3 sequences, around a third of them seen once, and the ten largest clones take under 7%. The sequenced material came from blood. The receptors stem from a girl under 18 with multiple sclerosis.

This clonotype came up a few times. The V gene is TRBV6-1, the J gene TRBJ1-2; TRBD1 matches 9 bases. Losses at the gene ends were 10 bases for V and 11 bases for J; bases not matched to a gene: 11. In germline, CDR1 is MNHNS, CDR2 SASEGT. The CDR3 extends over 12 amino acids. The CDR3 DNA reads TGTGCCACCAAACAGGGGGCACTGGGTTACACCTTC. It translates to CATKQGALGYTF.

The CDR3: CASDMGQRWDQPQHF. DNA for the CDR3: TGTGCCAGCGACATGGGACAGAGGTGGGATCAGCCCCAGCATTTT. The rearrangement uses TRBV6-1 and TRBJ1-5, with 7 bases that match TRBD1. Germline CDR1 MNHNS, CDR2 SASEGT. With 8 bases clipped from V and 5 bases from J, the junction kept 12 bases outside the gene matches. The CDR3 has 15 amino acids.

The sample holds a few counts of this clonotype. V is TRBV2 and J is TRBJ1-6; D may be TRBD1 (5 bases). Germline V gene lookup returns CDR1 SNHLY and CDR2 FYNNEI. V lost 6 bases and J 6 bases, leaving 9 bases between the germline ends. CDR3 length: 13 amino acids. CDR3 loop: CASSDSLNSPLHF. The CDR3 DNA reads TGTGCCAGCAGCGACAGCCTTAATTCACCCCTCCACTTT.

This clonotype was picked up a small number of times. The chain employs TRBV29-1 and TRBJ1-2; no reliable D call. Deletions cut 3 bases from V and 1 base from J, with 15 bases between. The CDR3 is 15 residues long. Germline V gene sequence: CDR1 SQVTM, CDR2 ANQGSEA. CDR3 amino acids: CSVDALSPLNYGYTF. Written as DNA, the CDR3 is TGCAGCGTTGATGCTCTGAGCCCCCTTAACTATGGCTACACCTTC.

J is TRBJ2-7 and V is TRBV11-2; D is possibly TRBD1 (7 bases). Germline CDR1 is SGHAT and CDR2 is FQNNGV. The CDR3 totals 17 residues. Trimming removed 5 bases from V and 2 bases from J, with 22 bases in between. CDR3 residues: CASSPGQGVGLTYEQYF. The CDR3 nucleotides read TGTGCCAGCAGCCCCGGGCAGGGGGTGGGACTTACCTACGAGCAGTACTTC. Drawing the rest from reference TRBV11-2 and TRBJ2-7, the complete variable domain is EAGVAQSPRYKIIEKRQSVAFWCNPISGHATLYWYQQILGQGPKLLIQFQNNGVVDDSQLPKDRFSAERLKGVDSTLKIQPAKLEDSAVYLCASSPGQGVGLTYEQYFGPGTRLTVT.

This clonotype has a handful of counts. The CDR3 region is CASSLRRGFLLNTEAFF. In DNA, the CDR3 is TGTGCCAGCAGTTTGCGCCGGGGGTTCTTGTTGAACACTGAAGCTTTCTTT. J is TRBJ1-1 and V is TRBV11-1; D perhaps matches TRBD1 (5 bases). The V gene's germline CDR1 is SGHAT and CDR2 FQDESV (reference sequence). This CDR3 region has 17 residues. V gave up 6 bases and J gave up 0 bases, with 20 bases separating them. Based on the CDR3 plus reference TRBV11-1 and TRBJ1-1, the full variable domain is EAEVAQSPRYKITEKSQAVAFWCDPISGHATLYWYRQILGQGPELLVQFQDESVVDDSQLPKDRFSAERLKGVDSTLKIQPAELGDSAMYLCASSLRRGFLLNTEAFFGQGTRLTVV.

This clonotype came up many times. The chain uses TRBV6-5 and TRBJ1-2; possible D gene TRBD1, 6 bases. There are 15 residues in the CDR3. V lost 6 bases, J lost 4 bases, and 18 bases lay in between. The germline V gene encodes CDR1 MNHEY and CDR2 SVGAGI. CDR3 region: CASRPTGKGVYGYTF. The CDR3 nucleotides read TGTGCCAGCAGACCTACAGGGAAGGGGGTCTATGGCTACACCTTC.

The chain joins TRBV5-1 to TRBJ1-1, with 7 positions matching TRBD1. CDR1 and CDR2 from the germline V gene are SGHRS and YFSETQ. The CDR3 loop spans 15 amino acids. V shed 1 base, J shed 0 bases, and the junction held 3 bases outside the gene matches. CDR3 bases: TGCGCCAGCAGCTTGCAGGGGGATCTGAACACTGAAGCTTTCTTT. It is translated as CASSLQGDLNTEAFF. The full variable domain, completed using reference TRBV5-1 and TRBJ1-1, is KAGVTQTPRYLIKTRGQQVTLSCSPISGHRSVSWYQQTPGQGLQFLFEYFSETQRNKGNFPGRFSGRQFSNSRSEMNVSTLELGDSALYLCASSLQGDLNTEAFFGQGTRLTVV.

This clonotype was seen a handful of times. The chain recombines TRBV7-3 with TRBJ2-4, with 7 bases aligning to TRBD2. With the DNA end fitting TRBJ2-7 better, the J assignment may be wrong. The germline V gene encodes CDR1 SGHTA and CDR2 FQGTGA. The CDR3 has 14 residues. DNA for the CDR3: TGTGCCAGCAGCTTATGGGGGGGGAAGCCCGAGCAGTACTTC. This codes for CASSLWGGKPEQYF.

The rearrangement uses TRBV6-1 and TRBJ1-2; D is possibly TRBD1 (6 bases). V was shortened by 8 bases and J by 4 bases, with 11 bases between the two germline ends. CDR3 length: 12 amino acids. The germline V gene encodes CDR1 MNHNS and CDR2 SASEGT. CDR3 in amino acids: CASRTASYGYTF. CDR3 coding DNA: TGTGCCAGCCGGACAGCGAGCTATGGCTACACCTTC.

About this clonotype: At one end, the junction sequence differs from germline, possibly due to a read error. The CDR3 here is CASSFYNGQFF. CDR3 DNA: TGTGCCAGCAGCTTTTACAATGGGCAGTTCTTC. The V and J genes are TRBV27 and TRBJ2-1; no reliable D call. Germline lookup yields CDR1 MNHEY and CDR2 SMNVEV (reference sequence). There are 11 residues in the CDR3.

The gene calls are TRBV10-3 and TRBJ1-1; D not certain. In germline, CDR1 is ENHRY, CDR2 SYGVKD. This CDR3 is built from 13 residues. V was cut by 3 bases and J by 1 base, with 6 bases left in between. The CDR3 protein is CAISEWENTEAFF. The CDR3 nucleotides are TGTGCCATCAGTGAATGGGAGAACACTGAAGCTTTCTTT.

This chain joins TRBV4-1 and TRBJ1-1; 7 nucleotides align to TRBD1. The CDR3 length is 15 residues. After removal of 4 bases from V and 0 bases from J, the junction contained 5 bases not matched to a gene. Germline CDR1 MGHRA, CDR2 YSYEKL. CDR3 residues: CASSPGGPLNTEAFF. DNA for the CDR3: TGCGCCAGCAGCCCAGGGGGACCCCTGAACACTGAAGCTTTCTTT.

The J gene is TRBJ1-2, the V gene TRBV15; D not resolved. The length of the CDR3 is 13 residues. CDR1 and CDR2 from the germline V gene are LNHNV and YYDKDF (reference sequence). V lost 0 bases to trimming and J lost 10 bases, with 12 bases between them. This chain's CDR3 is CATSRERGETYTF. CDR3 nucleotide sequence: TGTGCCACCAGCAGAGAACGTGGGGAAACCTACACCTTC.

The V call is TRBV24-1, the J call TRBJ2-2, with TRBD1 matching over 8 bases. V was pared by 2 bases and J by 5 bases, with 6 bases of the junction left unmatched. The CDR3 has 16 residues. The V gene's germline CDR1 is KGHDR and CDR2 SFDVKD. The CDR3 here is CATSDSGRGLTGELFF. CDR3 coding DNA: TGTGCCACCAGTGATTCGGGCAGGGGGCTAACCGGGGAGCTGTTTTTT.

V is TRBV10-3 and J is TRBJ1-6; possible D gene TRBD1, 5 bases. CDR3 size: 18 residues. Germline CDR1 and CDR2: ENHRY and SYGVKD. With 2 bases removed from V and 5 bases from J, the gap between germline ends came to 19 bases. The DNA for the CDR3 is TGTGCCATCAGTGAGGCAACAGGTCGAGGGGCTAATAATTCACCCCTCCACTTT. It codes for CAISEATGRGANNSPLHF.

This clonotype showed up just a few times. The chain links TRBV12-3 or TRBV12-4 to TRBJ2-7; TRBD1 agrees at 8 bases. The CDR3 sequence is 14 residues long. V was clipped by 3 bases and J by 4 bases; unmatched bases: 5. CDR3 nucleotides: TGTGCCAGCAGTTTCTGGCAGGGGGCTTACGAGCAGTACTTC. Protein sequence: CASSFWQGAYEQYF.

This clonotype has only a few counts. The V call is TRBV20-1, the J call TRBJ1-5; no firm D call. The CDR3 has 15 amino acids. With 2 bases removed from V and 11 bases from J, the gap between germline ends came to 22 bases. The V gene's germline CDR1 is DFQATT and CDR2 SNEGSKA (reference sequence). The CDR3 coding sequence is TGCAGTGCTAGATCTCCCGAAGGGTACCAGACGGCCCAGCATTTT. It yields the protein CSARSPEGYQTAQHF.

As regards this clonotype: A read error may explain this, as a much larger clone is one base away. The chain links TRBV12-3 or TRBV12-4 to TRBJ2-7; 8 bases line up with TRBD2. The CDR3 sequence is 14 residues long. The V segment lost 6 bases and the J segment 2 bases; nucleotides outside the gene matches: 6. The CDR3 DNA follows: TGTGCCAGCAGGTGGGGACTAGGACCCTACGAGCAGTACTTC. As protein: CASRWGLGPYEQYF.

J is TRBJ2-3 and V is TRBV29-1; no reliable D call. Germline V gene data show CDR1 as SQVTM and CDR2 as ANQGSEA. V was shortened by 6 bases and J by 2 bases, with 6 bases between the two germline ends. This CDR3 region has 11 residues. CDR3 DNA: TGCAGCGTACGACACACAGATACGCAGTATTTT. Its translation is CSVRHTDTQYF.

This clonotype was seen more than once but under ten times. The J gene is TRBJ2-7, the V gene TRBV6-5; tentative D call: TRBD1 (8 bases). This CDR3 spans 15 amino acids. Germline CDR1 and CDR2: MNHEY and SVGAGI. Trimming pared 5 bases from V and 3 bases from J, leaving 17 bases between. Here the CDR3 reads CASSHPTGEGYEQYF. In nucleotides, the CDR3 is TGTGCCAGCAGTCATCCGACAGGGGAGGGCTACGAGCAGTACTTC.

This clonotype was counted between two and nine times. The J gene is TRBJ2-5, the V gene TRBV29-1; D gene ambiguous. CDR3 size: 13 residues. Germline V gene lookup returns CDR1 SQVTM and CDR2 ANQGSEA. V was cut by 3 bases and J by 3 bases, with 11 bases left in between. The CDR3 coding sequence is TGCAGCGTTGACCGGCACTCAAAAGAGACCCAGTACTTC. This codes for CSVDRHSKETQYF.

This chain links TRBV12-3 or TRBV12-4 with TRBJ1-1; 11 bases line up with TRBD1. The length of the CDR3 is 15 residues. The ends lost 3 bases at V and 3 bases at J; junction bases unmatched: 3. This chain's CDR3 is CASSFPDRGHTEAFF. The CDR3 DNA reads as TGTGCCAGCAGTTTCCCGGACAGGGGGCACACTGAAGCTTTCTTT.

Of note for this clonotype: An end of the junction does not agree with germline; a read error may underlie this. The J gene is TRBJ1-6, the V gene TRBV18; tentative D call: TRBD1 (6 bases). CDR1 is KGHSH and CDR2 is LQKENI in the germline V gene. This CDR3 has 16 residues. This chain's CDR3 is CASTPGAGFNNSPLHF. The CDR3 region has the DNA TGTGCCAGCACACCGGGGGCCGGTTTTAATAATTCACCCCTCCACTTT.

This clonotype was detected a few times. The V gene is TRBV28, the J gene TRBJ1-4; D not certain. CDR1 MDHEN and CDR2 SYDVKM come from the germline V gene. V lost 5 bases and J lost 1, with 14 bases in between. The CDR3 is made up of 16 amino acids. The CDR3 coding sequence is TGTGCCAGCAGTCCAACTCTACAACTAACTAATGAAAAACTGTTTTTT. Its translation: CASSPTLQLTNEKLFF.

There are a few counts of this clonotype. This chain links TRBV5-1 with TRBJ2-7; D could derive from TRBD1 or TRBD2 (5 bases each). V was clipped by 4 bases and J by 7 bases, with 21 bases between them. The V gene's germline CDR1 is SGHRS and CDR2 YFSETQ. The CDR3 is 15 amino acids. CDR3 region: CASSGPPEGINEQYF. The DNA of the CDR3 is TGCGCCAGCAGCGGACCTCCCGAGGGGATCAATGAGCAGTACTTC.

This clonotype has more than one count but fewer than ten. V gene TRBV19 combines with J gene TRBJ1-5, with no clear D. Germline assignment: CDR1 LNHDA and CDR2 SQIVND (reference sequence). This CDR3 is built from 15 residues. V gave up 1 base and J gave up 0 bases, with 7 bases separating them. CDR3 loop: CASSIGEASNQPQHF. The CDR3 bases are TGTGCCAGTAGTATAGGTGAAGCTAGCAATCAGCCCCAGCATTTT.

This clonotype was counted a few times. The V call is TRBV6-2 or TRBV6-3, the J call TRBJ2-7, with TRBD1 matching 8 bases. The germline CDR1 and CDR2 sequences are MNHEY and SVGEGT. The V and J ends lost 6 bases and 3 bases, in that order; junction bases with no gene match: 19. The length of the CDR3 is 18 residues. The CDR3 DNA reads as TGTGCCAGCAGACCGCACAGGGGGACCGACTACCAACGCTACGAGCAGTACTTC. This codes for CASRPHRGTDYQRYEQYF.

The table lists this clonotype with a count of one. The rearrangement uses TRBV6-6 and TRBJ1-5, with D perhaps matching TRBD1 (5 bases). The CDR3 totals 14 residues. CDR1 and CDR2 (germline): MNHNY, SVGAGI (reference sequence). Trimming left V 6 bases short and J 2 bases short, with 11 bases between. The CDR3 region has the DNA TGTGCCAGCAGCGTTCGGGACCGCAATCAGCCCCAGCATTTT. This gives the protein CASSVRDRNQPQHF.

This clonotype has more than one count but fewer than ten. This sequence joins TRBV5-1 and TRBJ2-2, with 8 bases identical to TRBD1. V dropped 0 bases and J dropped 6; count of bases not matched to a gene: 7. This CDR3 has 16 amino acids. Per the germline V gene, CDR1 is SGHRS and CDR2 is YFSETQ. The CDR3 spells CASSLVVTGAPGELFF. CDR3 nucleotide sequence: TGCGCCAGCAGCTTGGTTGTGACAGGGGCCCCCGGGGAGCTGTTTTTT.